This T cell receptor beta chain was identified during a study of metastatic and nonmetastatic thyroid tumors. Across the study: Where malignant and benign thyroid patients were concerned, repertoires were compared across blood and tumor or nodule tissue.

Original analysis: It was from CDR3 differences across clinicopathological groups that a distant-metastasis classifier for papillary thyroid cancer was built. TCRdb used MiXCR to call clones anew from the PCR reads. TCRdb, rather than the study authors, made the V and J calls. The sample contains about 35,000 clones, approximately 18% of which appear only once. CDR1 and CDR2 (germline): SGHRS, YFSETQ. The ends lost 0 bases at V and 6 bases at J; junction bases unmatched: 2. The CDR3 runs 13 residues. Thyroid surgery was performed in patients who had received no treatment beforehand. This clonotype was sampled from a male donor with papillary thyroid cancer or a benign thyroid nodule (not recorded which). Some clones in this sample may be carry-over from other donors' samples. The sample taken for sequencing was blood. This chain joins TRBV5-1 and TRBJ1-1; 7 bases fit TRBD1. This CDR3 reads CASSLDRGAEAFF. CDR3 sequence (DNA): TGCGCCAGCAGCTTGGACAGGGGAGCTGAAGCTTTCTTT. The whole variable domain, remainder taken from reference TRBV5-1 and TRBJ1-1, is KAGVTQTPRYLIKTRGQQVTLSCSPISGHRSVSWYQQTPGQGLQFLFEYFSETQRNKGNFPGRFSGRQFSNSRSEMNVSTLELGDSALYLCASSLDRGAEAFFGQGTRLTVV.